This TCR beta chain was sequenced in a study of T-cell memory formation after mild COVID-19 (dated by TCRdb to the early 2020s). The study in broad terms: TCR sequence clusters from the two donors were largely donor specific. T-cell clones expanding and contracting after mild COVID-19 in two donors were tracked by longitudinal TCRalpha and TCRbeta repertoire sequencing. Two young, previously healthy adult volunteers made up the cohort, one male and one female. Results the study describes overall, beyond this receptor: Clones contracting from day 15 to 85 had balanced CD4/CD8 phenotypes, while a second wave expanding from day 15 to 37 was biased towards CD4+. SARS-CoV-2 specificity was not confirmed for the second-wave clones peaking on day 37. Contracting CD4+ clones turned up mainly in the CM and EM memory subsets, whereas EMRA was where CD8+ clones were enriched. Some responding clones were detected in pre-infection memory, suggesting pre-existing cross-reactive memory T cells joined the SARS-CoV-2 response. The study covered only a couple of mild cases, and larger cohorts including severe cases with pre-infection samples were considered necessary.

Sequenced on an Illumina NovaSeq 6000. TCRalpha and TCRbeta cDNA libraries were constructed by 5'RACE with constant-segment primers, with sample barcodes and unique molecular identifiers being introduced. Trizol reagent was used to extract RNA from every sample. Amplification of the libraries took two PCR steps, and the second step added a second sample barcode plus Illumina TruSeq adapters. The libraries were sequenced on an Illumina NovaSeq using 2 x 150 bp paired-end reads. The study's processing was this. With migec v1.2.7, reads were demultiplexed and then collapsed into UMI-guided consensus sequences. Using mixcr v2.1.11, UMI consensuses were aligned to TRA and TRB V and J templates and then assembled into clonotypes. Expanded or contracted clonotypes were those called significant by both edgeR and NoisET, with noise models trained on biological replicates. For edgeR calls, the thresholds were a false discovery rate-adjusted p below 0.01 and a log2 fold-change of 1. As an exploratory analysis of dynamics, max-normalized trajectories of the 1000 most abundant clonotypes were examined with PCA combined with hierarchical clustering. Each responding clone was given a CD4 or CD8 phenotype based on the CD4+ and CD8+ repertoires, which had been sequenced separately. TCRdb passed the public sequencing reads through fastp at Q25 and MiXCR, retaining productive beta sequences. Every CDR3 protein is listed once, alongside the most common genes and DNA of its rows. Here the V and J calls rest on TCRdb's processing, not on the authors' analysis. The sample data list 580,000 or so distinct CDR3 sequences, and 17% of these were observed just once. Just over 8% of the sample belongs to the ten largest clones.

Ficoll-Paque density gradient centrifugation was the method used to isolate PBMCs. This clonotype has a single count. Its cognate antigen has yet to be identified. Per-base qualities were not stored, and no clone one base away is much larger. On its own, one read is weak support. The germline ends are 20 bases apart after V is trimmed by 1 base and J by 4 bases. CDR1 and CDR2 (LGHNA, YNFKEQ) derive from the germline V gene. The CDR3 contains 17 residues, cysteine and phenylalanine counted. The retained sequence is limited to the CDR3, 51 bases, with the frame set at the first base. The chain employs TRBV4-2 and TRBJ2-7; the D call is possibly TRBD1 or TRBD2, each sharing 5 bases. Sequencing was carried out using PBMCs or a T cell subset sorted from them (not recorded which). The sequence derives from an adult woman who had mild COVID-19 (a few samples of this study predate the infection). The sample titles of this study are shuffled in the database, so cell type and time point are left out; the donor was told from shared clones. This receptor has the CDR3 CASSQGIEGLTGYEQYF. The base sequence is TGTGCCAGCAGCCAAGGAATCGAGGGGTTGACTGGTTACGAGCAGTACTTC.